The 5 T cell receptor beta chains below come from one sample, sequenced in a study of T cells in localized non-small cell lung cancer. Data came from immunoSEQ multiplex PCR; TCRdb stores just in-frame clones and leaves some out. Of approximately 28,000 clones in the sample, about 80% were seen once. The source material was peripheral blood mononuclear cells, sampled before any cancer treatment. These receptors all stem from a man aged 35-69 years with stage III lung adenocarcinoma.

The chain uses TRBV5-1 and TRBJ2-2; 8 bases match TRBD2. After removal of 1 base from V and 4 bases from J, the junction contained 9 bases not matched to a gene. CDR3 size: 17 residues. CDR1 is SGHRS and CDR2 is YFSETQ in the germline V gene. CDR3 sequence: CASSLLKTSGRTGELFF. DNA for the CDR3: TGCGCCAGCAGCTTGTTGAAAACTAGCGGTCGCACCGGGGAGCTGTTTTTT.

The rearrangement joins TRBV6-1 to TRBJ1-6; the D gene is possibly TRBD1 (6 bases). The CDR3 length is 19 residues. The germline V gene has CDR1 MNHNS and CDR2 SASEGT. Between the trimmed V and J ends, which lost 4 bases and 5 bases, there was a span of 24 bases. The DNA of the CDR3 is TGTGCCAGCAGTGGTCCTACTCCGCTGGGGGCGCTAAATAATTCACCCCTCCACTTT. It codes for CASSGPTPLGALNNSPLHF.

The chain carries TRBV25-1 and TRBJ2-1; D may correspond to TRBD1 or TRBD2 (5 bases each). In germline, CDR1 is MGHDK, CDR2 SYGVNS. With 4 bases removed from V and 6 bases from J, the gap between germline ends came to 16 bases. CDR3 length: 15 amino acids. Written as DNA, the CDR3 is TGTGCCAGCAGTGCCCTCCTCATTGGGGGCAATGAGCAGTTCTTC. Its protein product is CASSALLIGGNEQFF.

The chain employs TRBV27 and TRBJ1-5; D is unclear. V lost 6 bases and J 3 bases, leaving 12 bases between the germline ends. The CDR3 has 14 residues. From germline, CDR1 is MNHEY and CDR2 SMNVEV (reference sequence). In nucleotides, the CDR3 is TGTGCCAGCAGGCGGTCCGGGGTCAATCAGCCCCAGCATTTT. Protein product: CASRRSGVNQPQHF.

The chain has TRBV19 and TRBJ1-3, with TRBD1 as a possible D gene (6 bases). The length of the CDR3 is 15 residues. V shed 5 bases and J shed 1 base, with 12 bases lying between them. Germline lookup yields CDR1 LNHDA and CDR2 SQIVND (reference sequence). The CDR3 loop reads CASSLSDSSGNTIYF. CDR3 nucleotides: TGTGCCAGTAGTTTATCGGACAGTTCTGGAAACACCATATATTTT.